Listed below are T cell receptor beta chains from one sample, sequenced in a study of T cell responses to AZD1222 COVID-19 vaccine. Sequenced by immunoSEQ multiplex PCR; TCRdb stores in-frame clones only, minus some. The sample has more than 150,000 clones, around 90% seen once. This specimen was peripheral blood, taken 28 days after the second AZD1222 dose. The receptors come from an adult who received the AZD1222 COVID-19 vaccine. The CDR3 runs from the conserved cysteine through the conserved F or W. The order of the fields is J gene, V gene, D gene, clone size, CDR3 protein, CDR3 DNA. The D gene is left open where the match is weak. Size tells how often a clone was seen (once, few, many) or the class of an expanded clone, and some rows leave it out.

>TRBJ2-7|TRBV13|TRBD1|-
CASITGQGAIALSSYEQYF
TGTGCCAGCATTACGGGACAGGGGGCGATAGCCCTGAGCTCCTACGAGCAGTACTTC
>TRBJ1-5|TRBV21-1|-|-
CASTIVDRDQPQHF
TGTGCCAGCACCATAGTGGACAGGGATCAGCCCCAGCATTTT
>TRBJ2-7|TRBV2|-|-
CASSEGDLGTYEQYF
TGTGCCAGCAGTGAAGGGGACCTGGGGACCTACGAGCAGTACTTC
>TRBJ1-3|TRBV7-2|TRBD1|-
CASSAGQGRGNTIYF
TGTGCCAGCAGCGCGGGACAGGGGAGGGGGAACACCATATATTTT
>TRBJ2-2|TRBV6-5|TRBD1|-
CASSYDRDTGELFF
TGTGCCAGCAGTTACGACAGGGACACCGGGGAGCTGTTTTTT
>TRBJ1-3|TRBV5-6|TRBD1|-
CASSFSGGGNTIYF
TGTGCCAGCAGCTTTTCAGGGGGCGGAAACACCATATATTTT
>TRBJ2-7|TRBV9|-|-
CASSARASSYEQYF
TGTGCCAGCAGCGCTCGGGCCTCCTCCTACGAGCAGTACTTC
>TRBJ1-5|TRBV28|-|few
CASSLWGDSNQPQHF
TGTGCCAGCAGTTTATGGGGGGATAGCAATCAGCCCCAGCATTTT
>TRBJ1-3|TRBV19|-|-
CASSIDRHSGNTIYF
TGTGCCAGTAGTATCGACAGACACTCTGGAAACACCATATATTTT
>TRBJ2-7|TRBV7-2|-|-
CASSLELTTYEQYF
TGTGCCAGCAGCTTAGAGCTCACGACCTACGAGCAGTACTTC
>TRBJ1-2|TRBV30|TRBD1|-
CAWVPWTGGRNYGYTF
TGTGCCTGGGTACCCTGGACAGGGGGACGAAACTATGGCTACACCTTC
>TRBJ2-2|TRBV6-2/TRBV6-3|TRBD2|-
CASSYETSGRNTGELFF
TGTGCCAGCAGTTACGAGACTAGCGGGAGGAACACCGGGGAGCTGTTTTTT
>TRBJ2-3|TRBV28|-|-
CASSGWGPDTQYF
TGTGCCAGCAGTGGGTGGGGGCCAGATACGCAGTATTTT
>TRBJ2-5|TRBV7-3|TRBD2|-
CASSRGGESQETQYF
TGTGCCAGCAGCCGGGGAGGGGAATCCCAAGAGACCCAGTACTTC
>TRBJ2-1|TRBV5-4|-|-
CASSANDRFYNEQFF
TGTGCCAGCAGCGCCAATGATAGATTCTACAATGAGCAGTTCTTC
>TRBJ2-6|TRBV19|-|-
CASSIDGRGGRGSGANVLTF
TGTGCCAGTAGTATAGATGGGAGAGGAGGTCGGGGCTCTGGGGCCAACGTCCTGACTTTC
>TRBJ2-3|TRBV6-2/TRBV6-3|TRBD2|-
CASSYLAGVWDTQYF
TGTGCCAGCAGTTATCTAGCGGGAGTGTGGGATACGCAGTATTTT
>TRBJ1-1|TRBV6-1|-|-
CASSEARGMTEAFF
TGTGCCAGCAGTGAAGCTCGGGGCATGACTGAAGCTTTCTTT
>TRBJ1-4|TRBV28|-|-
CASRLGGHTNEKLFF
TGTGCCAGCAGGTTGGGGGGCCATACTAATGAAAAACTGTTTTTT
>TRBJ2-1|TRBV9|TRBD2|-
CASSALAETLNEQFF
TGTGCCAGCAGCGCCCTAGCGGAGACGCTCAATGAGCAGTTCTTC
>TRBJ2-7|TRBV9|-|-
CASSEGDTPREQYF
TGTGCCAGCAGCGAGGGGGACACGCCGCGCGAGCAGTACTTC
>TRBJ1-3|TRBV18|-|-
CASSPPGTYYAGNTIYF
TGTGCCAGCTCACCACCCGGTACCTACTACGCTGGAAACACCATATATTTT
>TRBJ1-5|TRBV7-9|-|-
CASRSSGSNQPQHF
TGTGCCAGCAGGAGCTCCGGTAGCAATCAGCCCCAGCATTTT
>TRBJ2-6|TRBV5-1|-|-
CASSLTASGANVLTF
TGCGCCAGCAGCTTAACCGCTTCTGGGGCCAACGTCCTGACTTTC
>TRBJ2-7|TRBV5-4|TRBD1|-
CASRSGTDEQYF
TGTGCCAGCAGGTCCGGGACAGACGAGCAGTACTTC
>TRBJ2-6|TRBV6-5|-|-
CASSPGQGLANVLTF
TGTGCCAGCAGCCCCGGCCAGGGTCTGGCCAACGTCCTGACTTTC
>TRBJ1-1|TRBV6-5|-|-
CASSSDGPETEAFF
TGTGCCAGCAGTTCCGACGGACCCGAGACTGAAGCTTTCTTT
>TRBJ1-1|TRBV28|-|-
CASSPSGGPTEAFF
TGTGCCAGCAGTCCAAGCGGGGGTCCCACTGAAGCTTTCTTT
>TRBJ2-7|TRBV18|TRBD2|-
CASSPATSEYEQYF
TGTGCCAGCTCACCAGCGACTAGCGAATACGAGCAGTACTTC
>TRBJ1-5|TRBV19|TRBD1|-
CASSIWDSYQPQHF
TGTGCCAGTAGTATTTGGGACAGTTATCAGCCCCAGCATTTT
>TRBJ2-7|TRBV14|-|-
CASSTGYEQYF
TGTGCCAGCAGCACCGGGTACGAGCAGTACTTC
>TRBJ2-5|TRBV7-3|-|-
CASSLRGPGRLQETQYF
TGTGCCAGCAGCTTAAGGGGTCCAGGGCGATTACAAGAGACCCAGTACTTC
>TRBJ2-1|TRBV20-1|-|-
CSASAGTGNEQFF
TGCAGTGCTAGTGCCGGGACCGGGAATGAGCAGTTCTTC
>TRBJ1-1|TRBV4-2|-|-
CASSQELGASGEAFF
TGTGCCAGCAGCCAAGAACTAGGGGCATCGGGTGAAGCTTTCTTT
>TRBJ2-3|TRBV3-1/TRBV3-2|-|-
CASSFALAQFSTDTQYF
TGTGCCAGCAGTTTCGCTCTAGCCCAGTTTAGCACAGATACGCAGTATTTT
>TRBJ2-2|TRBV5-1|TRBD1|-
CASSLAGTGNTGELFF
TGCGCCAGCAGCTTGGCCGGGACAGGGAACACCGGGGAGCTGTTTTTT
>TRBJ2-2|TRBV6-4|TRBD1|-
CASRRDRAAGELFF
TGTGCCAGCAGGAGGGACAGGGCGGCCGGGGAGCTGTTTTTT
>TRBJ1-3|TRBV19|-|-
CASGVGNTIYF
TGTGCCAGTGGCGTTGGAAACACCATATATTTT
>TRBJ2-5|TRBV6-5|-|-
CASSSGTGETQYF
TGTGCCAGCAGTTCCGGGACGGGAGAGACCCAGTACTTC
>TRBJ1-2|TRBV6-1|TRBD1|few
CASSASTGQGGYGYTF
TGTGCCAGCAGTGCATCCACAGGACAGGGTGGCTATGGCTACACCTTC
>TRBJ2-2|TRBV28|-|-
CASSAPGSTGELFF
TGTGCCAGCAGTGCCCCCGGGTCCACCGGGGAGCTGTTTTTT
>TRBJ2-3|TRBV9|-|-
CASSVVWGSDTQYF
TGTGCCAGCAGCGTAGTATGGGGATCAGATACGCAGTATTTT
>TRBJ2-7|TRBV6-7|TRBD2|-
CASSSGTSGSRYEQYF
TGTGCCAGCAGTTCGGGGACTAGCGGGAGTAGGTACGAGCAGTACTTC
>TRBJ2-7|TRBV13|TRBD1|-
CASSLVPGGVGYEQYF
TGTGCCAGCAGCTTAGTTCCAGGGGGCGTAGGATACGAGCAGTACTTC
>TRBJ1-1|TRBV5-4|-|-
CASSLMNTEAFF
TGTGCCAGCAGCCTCATGAACACTGAAGCTTTCTTT
>TRBJ1-5|TRBV2|-|-
CASKGQYNQPQHF
TGTGCCAGCAAAGGACAGTACAATCAGCCCCAGCATTTT
>TRBJ2-6|TRBV5-6|-|-
CASSLVRDSGANVLTF
TGTGCCAGCAGCTTGGTAAGGGACTCTGGGGCCAACGTCCTGACTTTC
>TRBJ2-1|TRBV6-5|-|-
CASSYGEGNEQFF
TGTGCCAGCAGTTACGGAGAGGGCAATGAGCAGTTCTTC
>TRBJ1-1|TRBV6-5|-|-
CASSRGLSEAFF
TGTGCCAGCAGCCGGGGGCTAAGTGAAGCTTTCTTT
>TRBJ2-3|TRBV9|-|-
CASSVDVGPQGDTQYF
TGTGCCAGCAGCGTAGACGTAGGACCCCAGGGAGATACGCAGTATTTT